This T cell receptor (beta chain) was profiled in a study of cytomegalovirus exposure and HLA in healthy donors. In the study overall: According to later analysis, the same platform produced the 110 or so validation and over 600 first-cohort repertoires.

TCRdb's copy holds only in-frame clones and misses some; the assay was immunoSEQ multiplex PCR. The sample contains roughly 240,000 clones, approximately 87% of which appear only once. Per the germline V gene, CDR1 is SEHNR and CDR2 is FQNEAQ (reference sequence). The CDR3 is 12 amino acids. Deletions cut 5 bases from V and 9 bases from J, with 8 bases between. The chain joins TRBV7-9 to TRBJ1-6, with D uncertain. This clonotype was sampled from a young man in good health and CMV-seronegative. The sequenced material came from PBMCs. The CDR3 loop is CASSQQISPLHF. In DNA form, the CDR3 reads TGTGCCAGCAGCCAACAGATTTCACCCCTCCACTTT.